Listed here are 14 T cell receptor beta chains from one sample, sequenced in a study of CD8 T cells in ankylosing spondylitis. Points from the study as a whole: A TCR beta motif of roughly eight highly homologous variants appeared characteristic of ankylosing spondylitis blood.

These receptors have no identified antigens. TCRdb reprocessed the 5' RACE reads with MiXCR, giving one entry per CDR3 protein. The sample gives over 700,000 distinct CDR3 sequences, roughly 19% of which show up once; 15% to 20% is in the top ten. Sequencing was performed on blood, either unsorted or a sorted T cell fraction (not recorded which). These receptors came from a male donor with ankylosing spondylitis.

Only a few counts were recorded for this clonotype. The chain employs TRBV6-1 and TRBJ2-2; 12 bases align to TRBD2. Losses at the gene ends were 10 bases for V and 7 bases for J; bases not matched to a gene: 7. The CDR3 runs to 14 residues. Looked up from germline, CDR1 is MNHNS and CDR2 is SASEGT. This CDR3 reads CATRTSGTFGELFF. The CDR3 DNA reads TGTGCCACCCGGACTAGCGGGACGTTCGGGGAGCTGTTTTTT.

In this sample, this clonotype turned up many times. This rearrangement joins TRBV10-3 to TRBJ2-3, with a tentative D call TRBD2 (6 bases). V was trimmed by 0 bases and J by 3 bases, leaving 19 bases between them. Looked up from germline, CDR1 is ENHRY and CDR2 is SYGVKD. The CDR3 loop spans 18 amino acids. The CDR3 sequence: CAISESNNLGGMTDTQYF. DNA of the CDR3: TGTGCCATCAGTGAGTCGAATAATCTGGGCGGGATGACAGATACGCAGTATTTT.

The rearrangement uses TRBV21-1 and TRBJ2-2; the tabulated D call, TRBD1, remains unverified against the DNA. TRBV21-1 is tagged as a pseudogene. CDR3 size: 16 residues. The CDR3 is CASRARGQENTGELFF. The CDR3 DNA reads TGTGCCAGCAGGGCCCGGGGACAGGAAAACACCGGGGAGCTGTTTTTT.

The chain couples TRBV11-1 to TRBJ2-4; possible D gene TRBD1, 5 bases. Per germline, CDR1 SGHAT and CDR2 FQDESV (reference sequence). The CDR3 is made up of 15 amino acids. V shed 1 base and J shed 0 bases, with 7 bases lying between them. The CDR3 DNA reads TGTGCCAGCAGCTTAGGACAGTCAGCCAAAAACATTCAGTACTTC. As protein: CASSLGQSAKNIQYF.

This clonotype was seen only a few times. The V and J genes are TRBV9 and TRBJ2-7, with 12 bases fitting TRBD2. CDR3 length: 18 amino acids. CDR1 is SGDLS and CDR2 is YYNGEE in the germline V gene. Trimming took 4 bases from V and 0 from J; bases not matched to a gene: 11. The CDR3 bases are TGTGCCAGCAGCCTTGGACTAGCGGGGCCTGGCAGCTCCTACGAGCAGTACTTC. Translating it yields CASSLGLAGPGSSYEQYF.

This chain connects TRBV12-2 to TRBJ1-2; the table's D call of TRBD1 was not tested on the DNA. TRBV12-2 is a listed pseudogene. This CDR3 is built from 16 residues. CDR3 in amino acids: CASRPFRDRRYYGYTF. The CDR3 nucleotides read TGTGCAAGTCGCCCCTTCCGGGACAGGAGATACTATGGCTACACCTTC.

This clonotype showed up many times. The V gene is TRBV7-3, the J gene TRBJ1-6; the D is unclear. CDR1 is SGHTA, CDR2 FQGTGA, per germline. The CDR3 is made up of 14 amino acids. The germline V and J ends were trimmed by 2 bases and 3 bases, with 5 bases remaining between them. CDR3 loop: CASSLGGYNSPLHF. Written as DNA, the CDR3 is TGTGCCAGCAGCTTAGGTGGCTATAATTCACCCCTCCACTTT.

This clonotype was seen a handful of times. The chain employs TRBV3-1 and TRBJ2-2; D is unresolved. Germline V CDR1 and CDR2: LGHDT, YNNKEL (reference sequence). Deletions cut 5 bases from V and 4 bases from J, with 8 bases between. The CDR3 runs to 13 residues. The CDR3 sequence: CASSSEFTGELFF. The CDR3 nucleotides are TGTGCCAGCAGCAGCGAGTTCACCGGGGAGCTGTTTTTT. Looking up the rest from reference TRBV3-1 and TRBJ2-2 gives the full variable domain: DTAVSQTPKYLVTQMGNDKSIKCEQNLGHDTMYWYKQDSKKFLKIMFSYNNKELIINETVPNRFSPKSPDKAHLNLHINSLELGDSAVYFCASSSEFTGELFFGEGSRLTVL.

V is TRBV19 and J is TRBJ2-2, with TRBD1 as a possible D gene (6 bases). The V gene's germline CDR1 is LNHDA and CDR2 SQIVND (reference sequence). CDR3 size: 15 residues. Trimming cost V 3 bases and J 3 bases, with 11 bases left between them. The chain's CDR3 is CASSISGTHTGELFF. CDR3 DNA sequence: TGTGCCAGTAGTATTTCCGGGACACACACCGGGGAGCTGTTTTTT.

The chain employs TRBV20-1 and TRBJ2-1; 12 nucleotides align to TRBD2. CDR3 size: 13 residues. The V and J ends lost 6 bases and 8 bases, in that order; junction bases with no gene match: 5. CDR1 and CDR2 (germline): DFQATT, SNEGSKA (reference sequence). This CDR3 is CSALAGGRHEQFF. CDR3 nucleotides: TGCAGTGCCCTAGCGGGAGGGCGTCATGAGCAGTTCTTC.

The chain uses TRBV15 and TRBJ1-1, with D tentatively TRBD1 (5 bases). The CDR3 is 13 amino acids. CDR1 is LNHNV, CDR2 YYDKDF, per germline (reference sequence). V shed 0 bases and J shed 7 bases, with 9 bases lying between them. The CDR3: CATSRDPQGEAFF. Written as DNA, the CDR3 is TGTGCCACCAGCAGAGATCCCCAGGGTGAAGCTTTCTTT.

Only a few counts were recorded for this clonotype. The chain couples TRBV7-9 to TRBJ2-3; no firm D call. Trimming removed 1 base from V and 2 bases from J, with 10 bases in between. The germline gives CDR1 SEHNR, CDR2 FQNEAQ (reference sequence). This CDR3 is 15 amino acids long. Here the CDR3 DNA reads TGTGCCAGCAGCTTAGGCCAGGCCTACACAGATACGCAGTATTTT. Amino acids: CASSLGQAYTDTQYF.

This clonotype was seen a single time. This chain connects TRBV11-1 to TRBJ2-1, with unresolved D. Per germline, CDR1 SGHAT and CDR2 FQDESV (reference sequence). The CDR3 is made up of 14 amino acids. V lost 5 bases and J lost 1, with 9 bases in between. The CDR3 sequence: CASSTFSSYNEQFF. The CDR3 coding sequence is TGTGCCAGCAGCACCTTCTCGTCCTACAATGAGCAGTTCTTC.

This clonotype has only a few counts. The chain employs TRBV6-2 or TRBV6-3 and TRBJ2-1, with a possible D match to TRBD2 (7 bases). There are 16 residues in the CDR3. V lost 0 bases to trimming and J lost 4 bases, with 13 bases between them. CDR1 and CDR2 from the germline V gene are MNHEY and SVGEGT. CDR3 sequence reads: CASSYSIGGRYNEQFF. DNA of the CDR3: TGTGCCAGCAGTTACTCGATCGGGGGGCGTTACAATGAGCAGTTCTTC.